This TCR beta chain was identified during a study of beta chain features in type 1 diabetes. The wider study: All samples yielded roughly 110 million examined sorted cells. Findings of the study overall: VDJ junctions sequenced from type 1 diabetes patients showed fewer insertions and more deletions. Shortening that was moderate but significant affected the TCRB CDR3s of Type 1 diabetes patients in all four CD4+ subsets.

The CDR3 is made up of 14 amino acids. Germline V lookup: CDR1 GTSNPN, CDR2 SVGIG (reference sequence). After removal of 2 bases from V and 8 bases from J, the junction contained 8 bases not matched to a gene. Sorted populations were all over 98% pure. Expressed TCRB transcripts were sequenced because the isolated RNA had all been reverse transcribed beforehand. Clones were sequenced by immunoSEQ multiplex PCR, and TCRdb holds only the in-frame ones, with some missing. The sample consists of 350,000 to 450,000 clones, over 10% of them appearing once. On this clone: Its cognate antigen is unknown.

The chain joins TRBV30 to TRBJ2-1, with 8 bases that match TRBD2. This receptor was taken from a young woman with type 1 diabetes. Material: naive CD4+ T cells from blood. Here the CDR3 DNA reads TGTGCCTGGAGTTTTAATAGCGGGATAGATGAGCAGTTCTTC. This encodes CAWSFNSGIDEQFF. Variable domain in full (rest from reference TRBV30 and TRBJ2-1): SQTIHQWPATLVQPVGSPLSLECTVEGTSNPNLYWYRQAAGRGLQLLFYSVGIGQISSEVPQNLSASRPQDRQFILSSKKLLLSDSGFYLCAWSFNSGIDEQFFGPGTRLTVL.